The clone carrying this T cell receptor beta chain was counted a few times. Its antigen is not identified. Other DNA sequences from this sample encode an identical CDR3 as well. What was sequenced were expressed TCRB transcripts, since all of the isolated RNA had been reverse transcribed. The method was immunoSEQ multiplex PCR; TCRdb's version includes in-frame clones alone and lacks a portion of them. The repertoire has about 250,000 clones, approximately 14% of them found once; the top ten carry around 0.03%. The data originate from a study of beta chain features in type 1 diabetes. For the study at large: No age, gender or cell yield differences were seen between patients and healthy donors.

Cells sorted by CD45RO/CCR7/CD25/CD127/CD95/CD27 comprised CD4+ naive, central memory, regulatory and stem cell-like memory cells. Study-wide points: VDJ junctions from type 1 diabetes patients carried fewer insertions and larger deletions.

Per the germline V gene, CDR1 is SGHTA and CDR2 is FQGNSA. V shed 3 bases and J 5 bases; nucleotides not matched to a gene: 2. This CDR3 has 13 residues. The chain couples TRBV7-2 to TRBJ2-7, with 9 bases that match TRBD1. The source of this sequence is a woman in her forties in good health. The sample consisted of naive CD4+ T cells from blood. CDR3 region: CASSFRQGDEQYF. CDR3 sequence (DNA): TGTGCCAGCAGCTTTCGACAGGGGGACGAGCAGTACTTC. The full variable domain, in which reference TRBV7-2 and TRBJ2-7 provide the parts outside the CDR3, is GAGVSQSPSNKVTEKGKDVELRCDPISGHTALYWYRQSLGQGLEFLIYFQGNSAPDKSGLPSDRFSAERTGGSVSTLTIQRTQQEDSAVYLCASSFRQGDEQYFGPGTRLTVT.